The 4 T cell receptor beta chains below come from one sample, sequenced in a study of blood T cell repertoires in COVID-19. Method: immunoSEQ multiplex PCR; TCRdb's copy keeps in-frame clones and lacks some. The profile covers roughly 56,000 clones, with 70% to 90% appearing a single time and about 14% taken by the ten largest. The sample consisted of peripheral blood. The receptors here all came from a human donor in a cohort sampled during active COVID-19.

The chain links TRBV3-1 (or the pseudogene TRBV3-2) to TRBJ2-5; 10 bases match TRBD2. The J segment lost 1 base and the V segment lost 1 base, leaving 12 bases of the junction unmatched. CDR1 is LGHDT and CDR2 is YNNKEL in the germline V gene (reference sequence). This CDR3 is built from 19 residues. The CDR3 coding sequence is TGTGCCAGCAGCCAAGCGCGAACTAGCGGGACCTCGCCCCAAGAGACCCAGTACTTC. The encoded protein is CASSQARTSGTSPQETQYF.

This clone occurred once. V usage is TRBV24-1 and J usage is TRBJ2-7; 9 nucleotides match TRBD1. Germline V lookup: CDR1 KGHDR, CDR2 SFDVKD. V lost 3 bases and J lost 7; bases outside the gene matches: 6. This CDR3 has 14 residues. The CDR3 nucleotides are TGTGCCACCAGTGATCCGGGACAGGGCGGAGAGCAGTACTTC. Translated, it gives CATSDPGQGGEQYF.

The J gene is TRBJ1-1, the V gene TRBV12-3 or TRBV12-4, with D possibly TRBD1 on 5 matching bases. The ends were cut back, 7 bases at V and 3 bases at J, with 12 bases in the middle. CDR3 size: 13 residues. The CDR3 protein is CASTFDSYTEAFF. In DNA form, the CDR3 reads TGTGCCAGCACCTTCGACAGTTACACTGAAGCTTTCTTT.

This chain links TRBV7-6 with TRBJ1-2; TRBD1 matches 9 bases. The CDR3 has 13 residues. From germline, CDR1 is SGHVS and CDR2 FNYEAQ. Unmatched junction bases numbered 3, after V lost 5 bases and J lost 5 bases. The CDR3 protein is CASSLQGAYGYTF. CDR3 coding DNA: TGTGCCAGCAGCCTACAGGGGGCTTATGGCTACACCTTC.